This entry concerns a single T cell receptor beta chain. Its cognate antigen is unknown. TCRdb independently ran MiXCR on the 5' RACE reads; one entry per CDR3 protein. The sample includes over 450,000 distinct CDR3 sequences, about 13% of them seen just once. The data were taken from a study of CD8 T cells in ankylosing spondylitis. Whole-study findings and limits: Reported data indicate significant enrichment of disease-linked clones within matched ankylosing spondylitis synovial fluid. Characteristic of ankylosing spondylitis blood, it appeared, was a TCR beta motif comprising about eight highly homologous variants.

The clonotype comes from a male donor with ankylosing spondylitis. Sequenced input: blood, either unsorted or a sorted T cell fraction (not recorded which).

CDR3: CASSLFEGRDTEAFF. CDR3 bases: TGTGCCAGCAGTTTATTTGAGGGTAGGGACACTGAAGCTTTCTTT. The V call is TRBV12-3 or TRBV12-4, the J call TRBJ1-1, with D unclear. V lost 2 bases and J lost 3, with 13 bases in between. This CDR3 spans 15 amino acids.